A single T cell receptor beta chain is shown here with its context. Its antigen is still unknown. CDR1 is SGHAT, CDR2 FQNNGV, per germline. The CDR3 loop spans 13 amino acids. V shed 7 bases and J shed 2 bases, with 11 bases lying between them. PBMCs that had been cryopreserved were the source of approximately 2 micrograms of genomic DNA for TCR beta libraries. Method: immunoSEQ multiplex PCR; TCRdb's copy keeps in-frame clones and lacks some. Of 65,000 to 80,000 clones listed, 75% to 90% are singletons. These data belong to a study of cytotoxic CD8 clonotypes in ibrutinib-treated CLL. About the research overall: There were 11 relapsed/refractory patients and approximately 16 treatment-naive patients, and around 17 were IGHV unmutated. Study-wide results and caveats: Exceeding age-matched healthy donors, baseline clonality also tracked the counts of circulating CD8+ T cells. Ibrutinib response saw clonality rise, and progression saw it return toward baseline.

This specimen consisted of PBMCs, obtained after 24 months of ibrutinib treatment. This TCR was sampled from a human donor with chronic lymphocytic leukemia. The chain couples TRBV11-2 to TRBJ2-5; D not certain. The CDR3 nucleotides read TGTGCCAGCAAGTCCTGGCAGCAAGAGACCCAGTACTTC. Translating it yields CASKSWQQETQYF.